This TCR beta chain was observed in a study of OX40 agonist ivuxolimab in advanced cancers. Whole-study context: It was permissible to have had prior anti-PD-1, anti-PD-L1 or anti-CTLA-4 therapy, and around 40% had some.

About this clone itself: Its cognate antigen is unknown.

The J segment lost 7 bases and the V segment lost 4 bases, leaving 7 bases of the junction unmatched. Germline lookup yields CDR1 SGHTA and CDR2 FQGNSA. The CDR3 runs to 16 residues. Sequenced by immunoSEQ multiplex PCR; TCRdb stores in-frame clones only, minus some. The sample yields 25,000 to 40,000 clones, over 80% seen once. Notes on the study in general: Average numbers of expanded clones were greater in CD8+ T cells than in CD4+. Dose levels from 0.1 to 3.0 mg/kg saw CD4+ and CD8+ blood T cells expand clonally by week 6. Low normalized clonal expansion also occurred in some nonresponding patients.

This TCR was sampled from an adult with an advanced solid tumor such as melanoma, head and neck, liver or kidney cancer. The source material was CD4+ or CD8+ T cells sorted from blood, sampled in a trial of the OX40 agonist ivuxolimab. This chain joins TRBV7-2 and TRBJ2-2, with 12 bases that match TRBD2. CDR3 residues: CASSSLGLAGSGELFF. In DNA form, the CDR3 reads TGTGCCAGCAGCTCGCTCGGACTAGCGGGAAGCGGGGAGCTGTTTTTT. Looking up the rest from reference TRBV7-2 and TRBJ2-2 gives the full variable domain: GAGVSQSPSNKVTEKGKDVELRCDPISGHTALYWYRQSLGQGLEFLIYFQGNSAPDKSGLPSDRFSAERTGGSVSTLTIQRTQQEDSAVYLCASSSLGLAGSGELFFGEGSRLTVL.